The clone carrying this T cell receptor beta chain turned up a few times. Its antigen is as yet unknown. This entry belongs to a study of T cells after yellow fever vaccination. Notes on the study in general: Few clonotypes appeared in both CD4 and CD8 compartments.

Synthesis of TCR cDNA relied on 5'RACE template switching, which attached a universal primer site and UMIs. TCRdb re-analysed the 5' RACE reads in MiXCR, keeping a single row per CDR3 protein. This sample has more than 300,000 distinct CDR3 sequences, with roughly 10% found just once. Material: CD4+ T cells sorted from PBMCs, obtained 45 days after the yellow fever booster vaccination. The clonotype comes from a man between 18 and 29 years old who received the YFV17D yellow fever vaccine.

CDR3 sequence reads: CASSTGKGGTEAFF. DNA for the CDR3: TGTGCCAGCAGCACGGGAAAGGGAGGGACTGAAGCTTTCTTT. The rearrangement links TRBV6-1 to TRBJ1-1; unclear D gene. Germline loops: CDR1 MNHNS, CDR2 SASEGT. This CDR3 is 14 amino acids long. Trimming left V 6 bases short and J 5 bases short, with 16 bases between.